This T cell receptor (beta chain) comes out of a study of blood T cell repertoires in COVID-19. Sequenced by immunoSEQ multiplex PCR; TCRdb stores in-frame clones only, minus some. The repertoire holds tens of thousands of clones, with about 74% as singletons. The V end lost 4 bases, the J end lost 8 bases, and 13 bases lay between the germline ends. This CDR3 has 13 amino acids. Germline V gene sequence: CDR1 LNHDA, CDR2 SQIVND (reference sequence). This clone was counted a few times. J is TRBJ2-3 and V is TRBV19; tentative D call: TRBD1 (5 bases). Material for sequencing was peripheral blood. The sequence was collected from a human donor in a cohort sampled during active COVID-19. The CDR3 loop reads CASSTGSPATQYF. The CDR3 bases are TGTGCCAGTAGTACAGGGTCTCCTGCTACGCAGTATTTT.